This is a list of T cell receptor beta chains from one sample in a study of response to subunit inactivated influenza vaccine. MiXCR, applied by TCRdb to the RT-PCR reads, yields one record per CDR3 protein. The table lists over 400,000 distinct CDR3 sequences, approximately 11% of them singletons. The material sequenced was PBMCs from blood, taken 40 to 50 days after vaccination. All receptors derive from a man aged 45 to 65 who received an inactivated influenza vaccine. CDR3s include the opening cysteine and the closing phenylalanine or tryptophan. D genes are given only for firm matches. Only some rows state a clone size, as once, few, many or a class for expanded clones.

V	D	size	J	DNA	CDR3
TRBV4-1	TRBD1	.	TRBJ1-6	TGCGCCAGCAGCCAAGAGTACACAGGGGGTAATTCACCCCTCCACTTT	CASSQEYTGGNSPLHF
TRBV20-1	.	.	TRBJ2-3	TGCAGTGCTAGTTTACAGGGCAACACAGATACGCAGTATTTT	CSASLQGNTDTQYF
TRBV20-1	.	few	TRBJ1-1	TGCAGTGCTAGTCGGGGGGGGGCGCAGACTGAAGCTTTCTTT	CSASRGGAQTEAFF
TRBV11-1	.	few	TRBJ2-7	TGTGCCAGCAGCTCGCCGGCGGGAGCGGGACAGGCATTCTACGAGCAGTACTTC	CASSSPAGAGQAFYEQYF
TRBV27	TRBD1	.	TRBJ1-1	TGTGCCAGCAGTCAAATACAGGGGTTCGGTGAAGCTTTCTTT	CASSQIQGFGEAFF
TRBV5-1	TRBD2	few	TRBJ2-5	TGCGCCAGCAGCTCAGGAGTGAGTGGCGGGAGGAGCGAGACCCAGTACTTC	CASSSGVSGGRSETQYF
TRBV6-6	.	many	TRBJ2-3	TGTGCCAGCAGTTCCCGACCGGATACGCAGTATTTT	CASSSRPDTQYF
TRBV7-6	.	.	TRBJ1-5	TGTGCCAGCAGCCTTTCGGATTTTCAGCCCCAGCATTTT	CASSLSDFQPQHF
TRBV28	.	many	TRBJ1-5	TGTGCCAGCAGTTTCGGGGTAGGGGATCAGCCCCAGCATTTT	CASSFGVGDQPQHF
TRBV12-3/TRBV12-4	TRBD2	.	TRBJ2-5	TGTGCCAGCAACGGACTAGCGGGAGGGTCAGAGACCCAGTACTTC	CASNGLAGGSETQYF
TRBV12-3/TRBV12-4	.	many	TRBJ2-5	TGTGCCAGCAGTTCTCTGGGGGTAGGGGAGACCCAGTACTTC	CASSSLGVGETQYF
TRBV5-8	.	many	TRBJ2-7	TGTGCCAGCAGCTTGGTGGGGGCCGACTACGAGCAGTACTTC	CASSLVGADYEQYF
TRBV10-2	TRBD1	.	TRBJ2-2	TGCGCCAGCAGCGGGACAGGGGTTACCGGGGAGCTGTTTTTT	CASSGTGVTGELFF
TRBV29-1	.	many	TRBJ1-2	TGCAGCGTTGAAGAGATAGACGGTGGCTACACCTTC	CSVEEIDGGYTF
TRBV6-5	TRBD1	.	TRBJ1-2	TGTGCCAGCAGTTCCTACCGGGACAGGGAGGACGGCTACACCTTC	CASSSYRDREDGYTF
TRBV20-1	TRBD1	many	TRBJ2-7	TGCAGTGCCAACCGACAGGGTTGGGGCGAGCAGTACTTC	CSANRQGWGEQYF
TRBV12-3/TRBV12-4	.	many	TRBJ1-2	TGTGCCAGCAGTAATTCAGGGTTAGGGGGCTACACCTTC	CASSNSGLGGYTF
TRBV4-3	.	.	TRBJ2-7	TGCGCCAGCAGCCAAGATGGGACACGGCCCTACGAGCAGTACTTC	CASSQDGTRPYEQYF
TRBV27	TRBD2	.	TRBJ2-2	TGTGCCAGCAGACTTCACTCAGCGGGGAGGAACACCGGGGAGCTGTTTTTT	CASRLHSAGRNTGELFF
TRBV6-1	TRBD1	.	TRBJ1-5	TGTGCCAGCTGGACCCGGGACAGAAATCAGCCCCAGCATTTT	CASWTRDRNQPQHF
TRBV6-1	.	.	TRBJ2-1	TGTGCCAGCAGCCGGAGAGCCGGAGACTACAATGAGCAGTTCTTC	CASSRRAGDYNEQFF
TRBV29-1	.	many	TRBJ2-5	TGCAGCGTTCAGCCCCAGGGCTGGCTTCCAAAAGAGACCCAGTACTTC	CSVQPQGWLPKETQYF
TRBV7-6	.	.	TRBJ2-5	TGTGCCAGCAGCTTCGGTGGGGGTTTCGGAGAGACCCAGTACTTC	CASSFGGGFGETQYF